Reported below is one T cell receptor (beta chain). This record belongs to a study of blood T cell repertoires in COVID-19. CDR3 size: 15 residues. Germline V gene data show CDR1 as MDHEN and CDR2 as SYDVKM. Trimming cost V 5 bases and J 3 bases; bases outside gene matches: 8. This table comes from immunoSEQ multiplex PCR, and its TCRdb copy is limited to in-frame clones, with some not included. The sample has just over 75,000 clones, about 83% seen once; the top ten hold around 3.3%. Sequenced: peripheral blood. The origin of this receptor is a man over 45 with acute or convalescent COVID-19. J is TRBJ1-2 and V is TRBV28; TRBD1 agrees at 8 bases. As DNA, the CDR3 is TGTGCCAGCAGTCCGGACAGGGAGGTATACTATGGCTACACCTTC. It codes for CASSPDREVYYGYTF.